This T cell receptor (beta chain) was sequenced in a study of blood T cell repertoires in COVID-19. Background on the study: PBMCs, B-cell-depleted T cells, or T cells were the source of the cDNA or gDNA that made up the material.

Germline V CDR1 and CDR2: SQVTM, ANQGSEA. With 0 bases removed from V and 4 bases from J, the gap between germline ends came to 19 bases. The CDR3 extends over 16 amino acids. TCRdb's table, derived via immunoSEQ multiplex PCR, lists solely in-frame clones and lacks some. The sample consists of about 80,000 clones, 80% to 85% of them appearing once. The sample consisted of peripheral blood. The sequence was obtained from a man in his forties or fifties with acute or convalescent COVID-19. This chain uses TRBV29-1 with TRBJ2-7; tentatively, D is TRBD2 (5 bases). The CDR3 sequence is CSVEDVGAPSGYEQYF. As DNA, the CDR3 is TGCAGCGTTGAAGATGTCGGTGCCCCCTCGGGGTACGAGCAGTACTTC.